This TCR beta chain stems from a study of memory CD4+ T cells and cytomegalovirus serostatus. Original analysis: After removing out-of-frame reads, around 2 million distinct TCRbeta sequences remained. The method was immunoSEQ multiplex PCR; TCRdb's version includes in-frame clones alone and lacks a portion of them. V, J and clone size derive from that table, while D and trimming were established from the DNA sequence. The table records 50,000 to 70,000 clones, around three quarters of them present only once. In regard to this clone: Its antigen is not known.

The sort gate was single viable CD3+CD4+CD8-CD45RO+ cells for memory CD4+ T cells. Serum IgG to CMV pp150, pp28, p38 and p52 defined serostatus. The study, taken as a whole, reports: Median bootstrapped AUC for CMV status was about 0.94 originally, about 0.9 US-trained. Each of approximately 61 CMV-associated TCRbeta sequences occurred in one to five individuals.

V gave up 6 bases and J gave up 8 bases, with 16 bases separating them. Germline V gene lookup returns CDR1 MNHEY and CDR2 SVGAGI. The CDR3 covers 13 residues. This clonotype was obtained from an adult in good health and CMV-seropositive. The chain has TRBV6-5 and TRBJ1-2; possibly TRBD1 for D (6 bases). The specimen sequenced was memory CD4+ T cells from blood. CDR3 residues: CASRPPQGRGYTF. The CDR3 nucleotides read TGTGCCAGCAGACCACCACAGGGTCGCGGCTACACCTTC.